This is a list of T cell receptor beta chains from one sample in a study of T-cell memory formation after mild COVID-19. In TCRdb, the 5' RACE reads were re-called with MiXCR into one record per CDR3 protein. The profile covers approximately 490,000 distinct CDR3 sequences, with roughly 22% appearing a single time and roughly an eighth taken by the ten largest. Sequences were obtained from PBMCs or a T cell subset sorted from them (not recorded which). Receptors originate from an adult woman who had mild COVID-19 (a few samples of this study predate the infection). Cell type and time point are not known. The CDR3 runs from the conserved cysteine through the conserved F or W. D genes are given only for firm matches. Part of the rows lack a size; the others show once, few, many or a class for expanded clones.

clone_size	v_call	j_call	d_call	cdr3_nt	cdr3_aa
-	TRBV20-1	TRBJ2-3	TRBD2	TGCAGTGCCATAGCGGGAGTAAGGGCAGATACGCAGTATTTT	CSAIAGVRADTQYF
-	TRBV4-2	TRBJ2-1	TRBD2	TGTGCCAGCAGCCAATCATACCGAGCGGGGGCAGGCTACAATGAGCAGTTCTTC	CASSQSYRAGAGYNEQFF
-	TRBV30	TRBJ2-3	-	TGTACCTGGAGTGTAGCTGTGGGACCAGATACGCAGTATTTT	CTWSVAVGPDTQYF
-	TRBV12-3/TRBV12-4	TRBJ2-5	TRBD1	TGTGCCAGCAGCACCGGGACAGGGGGCTCGGAGACCCAGTACTTC	CASSTGTGGSETQYF
few	TRBV7-9	TRBJ2-5	TRBD1	TGTGCCAGCAGCTTACGACAGGGGTTAGAGACCCAGTACTTC	CASSLRQGLETQYF
few	TRBV12-3/TRBV12-4	TRBJ2-1	-	TGTGCCAGCAGTTTATGGACGGGCAAGAATGAGCAGTTCTTC	CASSLWTGKNEQFF
-	TRBV7-2	TRBJ2-5	TRBD1	TGTGCCAGCAGCTTAGAGGGGACAGGGAGGAAGACCCAGTACTTC	CASSLEGTGRKTQYF
-	TRBV4-1	TRBJ2-1	TRBD2	TGCGCCAGCAGCCAACGACTAGCGGGGGGGCGAAGTGAGCAGTTCTTC	CASSQRLAGGRSEQFF
-	TRBV25-1	TRBJ2-1	-	TGTGCCAGCAGTGAATTGGGGGGTCGGGAGCAGTTCTTC	CASSELGGREQFF
-	TRBV24-1	TRBJ2-1	TRBD2	TGTGCCACCAGTGTACACGGGGGGGAAAACAATGAGCAGTTCTTC	CATSVHGGENNEQFF
-	TRBV18	TRBJ2-7	-	TGTGCCAGCTCGGGTAGGCGTGAGCAGTACTTC	CASSGRREQYF
few	TRBV7-2	TRBJ2-1	TRBD2	TGTGCCAGCAGCTTGATAGGAACGGGGGGGCCTAGCGAGTTCTTC	CASSLIGTGGPSEFF
-	TRBV29-1	TRBJ1-2	-	TGCAGCGTTGAGAAGGGGAACTATGGCTACACCTTC	CSVEKGNYGYTF
-	TRBV5-4	TRBJ2-3	-	TGTGCCAGCAGCCCCCCCGGGGGCGGGAGTGGAGATACGCAGTATTTT	CASSPPGGGSGDTQYF
-	TRBV5-4	TRBJ1-1	TRBD1	TGTGCCAGCAGCTTGGGACAGGGGGTGAACACTGAAGCTTTCTTT	CASSLGQGVNTEAFF
few	TRBV5-1	TRBJ1-1	-	TGCGCCAGCAGCTCCTCGGGCAGGGGTACTGAAGCTTTCTTT	CASSSSGRGTEAFF
-	TRBV20-1	TRBJ2-4	-	TGCAGTGCTAGTTTGACGTACCGAAGGACGGCCAAAAACATTCAGTACTTC	CSASLTYRRTAKNIQYF
many	TRBV5-1	TRBJ2-3	TRBD2	TGCGCCAGCAGCTTGGTAGCGGGAGGAGGAACAGATACGCAGTATTTT	CASSLVAGGGTDTQYF
-	TRBV12-3/TRBV12-4	TRBJ1-1	TRBD1	TGTGCCAGCAGTTTCCCCGGACAGGGAAACACTGAAGCTTTCTTT	CASSFPGQGNTEAFF
few	TRBV3-1	TRBJ2-1	TRBD2	TGTGCCAGCAGCCAAGAAGAACTAGCGGGGCCGTTGAGCTCCTACAATGAGCAGTTCTTC	CASSQEELAGPLSSYNEQFF
-	TRBV7-6	TRBJ2-2	TRBD2	TGTGCCAGCAGCCCCGGACTAGCGGGAGGGCCGGTGAGGACCGGGGAGCTGTTTTTT	CASSPGLAGGPVRTGELFF
few	TRBV7-7	TRBJ2-1	TRBD2	TGTGCTAGCAGCTCAGGACTAGCGGGAGCCTACAATGAGCAGTTCTTC	CASSSGLAGAYNEQFF
few	TRBV7-2	TRBJ1-3	-	TGTGCCAGCAGCTTAGGGAGACGGAACTCTGGAAACACCATATATTTT	CASSLGRRNSGNTIYF
many	TRBV19	TRBJ2-7	-	TGTGCCAGTAGTTCCGTTCAGGATTCCTCCTACGAGCAGTACTTC	CASSSVQDSSYEQYF
-	TRBV20-1	TRBJ1-4	-	TGCAGTGCTAGAGATGGCAGGGCTAGCTCTAATGAAAAACTGTTTTTT	CSARDGRASSNEKLFF
-	TRBV12-3/TRBV12-4	TRBJ2-1	-	TGTGCCAGCAGCCGGGAATTCGCCTTCAATGAGCAGTTCTTC	CASSREFAFNEQFF
few	TRBV27	TRBJ2-1	TRBD2	TGTGCCAGCAGTTTCGGGCGGGGGGGCCTCGAGCAGTTCTTC	CASSFGRGGLEQFF
-	TRBV15	TRBJ1-6	TRBD1	TGTGCCACCAGCAGACGGACAGGGCAAAATTCACCCCTCCACTTT	CATSRRTGQNSPLHF
-	TRBV28	TRBJ1-2	-	TGTGCCACATCGGAGAGGAACTATGGCTACACCTTC	CATSERNYGYTF
few	TRBV30	TRBJ2-4	-	TGTGCCTGGAGTGTACCCTCGTTAAACATTCAGTACTTC	CAWSVPSLNIQYF
once	TRBV9	TRBJ2-1	-	TGTGCCAGCAGCGCCCTAGAGGGGCGGAGGAGGGATGAGCAGTTCTTC	CASSALEGRRRDEQFF
few	TRBV7-8	TRBJ2-1	TRBD2	TGTGCCAGCAGCTTGGCTAGCGGCGCCTCCCAGTTCTTC	CASSLASGASQFF
few	TRBV4-1	TRBJ2-1	-	TGCGCCAGCAGCCAAGAATCAGGGTGGGCCCACAATGAGCAGTTCTTC	CASSQESGWAHNEQFF
-	TRBV4-3	TRBJ2-2	TRBD2	TGCGCCAGCAGCCAAGTTGCGGGGGGCGCGGGGGAGCTGTTTTTT	CASSQVAGGAGELFF
-	TRBV6-1	TRBJ2-6	-	TGTGCCAGCAGTGATAGGCTTTTGTTGGCCAACGTCCTGACTTTC	CASSDRLLLANVLTF
few	TRBV7-9	TRBJ1-1	-	TGTGCCAGCAGCTTATCCACGGGGATGGTAACTGAAGCTTTCTTT	CASSLSTGMVTEAFF
-	TRBV4-1	TRBJ2-5	-	TGCGCCAGCAGCCAAGTACAGGGGGGGCCCAAAGAGACCCAGTACTTC	CASSQVQGGPKETQYF
-	TRBV20-1	TRBJ2-3	-	TGCAGTGCCCCAACCGAGGGATATACGCAGTATTTT	CSAPTEGYTQYF
few	TRBV7-6	TRBJ2-1	TRBD2	TGTGCCAGCAGCTTATCTGGCGGGAGGGTCTACAATGAGCAGTTCTTC	CASSLSGGRVYNEQFF
-	TRBV24-1	TRBJ2-5	-	TGTGCCACCAGTGACCATACTAGAAGGGAAGAGACCCAGTACTTC	CATSDHTRREETQYF
-	TRBV7-9	TRBJ2-3	-	TGTGCCAGCAGCTGGGACTTGCCAGATACGCAGTATTTT	CASSWDLPDTQYF
-	TRBV5-1	TRBJ2-7	TRBD2	TGCGCCAGCAGCATGGGGACTAGCGGGACCTACGAGCAGTACTTC	CASSMGTSGTYEQYF
-	TRBV6-6	TRBJ1-2	-	TGTGCCAGCAGTTACTCGGGATCCGATCAGGGGAGCTATGGCTACACCTTC	CASSYSGSDQGSYGYTF
few	TRBV7-6	TRBJ2-3	-	TGTGCCAGCAGCGGTAGCGGTGGCACAGATACGCAGTATTTT	CASSGSGGTDTQYF
-	TRBV20-1	TRBJ1-2	-	TGCAGGGGCTTGTTGGCAGGGTATGGCTACACCTTC	CRGLLAGYGYTF
-	TRBV7-9	TRBJ1-1	-	TGTGCCAGCAGCTTAGAAGGGTCAGTCACTGAAGCTTTCTTT	CASSLEGSVTEAFF
few	TRBV24-1	TRBJ2-1	TRBD2	TGTGCCACGAGCGACCGGGACTACGACTACAATGAGCAGTTCTTC	CATSDRDYDYNEQFF